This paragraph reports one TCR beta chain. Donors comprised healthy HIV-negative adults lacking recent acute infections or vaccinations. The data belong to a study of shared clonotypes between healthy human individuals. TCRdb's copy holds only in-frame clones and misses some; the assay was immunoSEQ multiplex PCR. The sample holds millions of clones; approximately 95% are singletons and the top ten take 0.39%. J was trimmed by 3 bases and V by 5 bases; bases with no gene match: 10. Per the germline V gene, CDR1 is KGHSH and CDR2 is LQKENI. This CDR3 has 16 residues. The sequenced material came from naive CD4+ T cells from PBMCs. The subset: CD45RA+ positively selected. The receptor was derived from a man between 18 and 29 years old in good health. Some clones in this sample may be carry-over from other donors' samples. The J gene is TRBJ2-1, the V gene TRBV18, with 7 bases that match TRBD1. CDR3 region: CASSFQTGRFYNEQFF. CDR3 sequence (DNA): TGTGCCAGCTCATTTCAGACAGGGAGATTCTACAATGAGCAGTTCTTC.